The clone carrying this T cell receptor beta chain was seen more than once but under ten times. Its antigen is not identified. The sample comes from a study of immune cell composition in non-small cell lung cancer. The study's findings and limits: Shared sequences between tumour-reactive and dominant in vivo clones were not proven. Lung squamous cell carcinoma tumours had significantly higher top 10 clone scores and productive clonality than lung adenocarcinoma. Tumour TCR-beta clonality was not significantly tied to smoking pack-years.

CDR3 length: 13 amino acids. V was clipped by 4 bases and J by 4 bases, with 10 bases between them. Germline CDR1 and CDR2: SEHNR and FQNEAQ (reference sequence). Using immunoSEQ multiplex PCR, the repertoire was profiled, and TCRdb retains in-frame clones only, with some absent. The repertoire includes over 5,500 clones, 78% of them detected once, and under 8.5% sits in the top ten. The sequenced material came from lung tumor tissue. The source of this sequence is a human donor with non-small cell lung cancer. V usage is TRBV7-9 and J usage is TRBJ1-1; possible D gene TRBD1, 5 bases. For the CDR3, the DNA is TGTGCCAGCAGCTCAACAGGAATCACTGAAGCTTTCTTT. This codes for CASSSTGITEAFF.